This TCR beta chain was observed in a study of control samples from healthy donors and cancer patients. The CDR3 extends over 16 amino acids. The V gene's germline CDR1 is LGHDT and CDR2 YNNKEL (reference sequence). The V gene lost 1 base and the J gene lost 7 bases, with 17 bases spanning the gap. Only in-frame clones appear in the TCRdb table, and some are missing; sequencing was by immunoSEQ multiplex PCR. The table lists roughly 370,000 clones, 90% of them singletons, with approximately 6.3% in the top ten. The sample was PBMCs. The J gene is TRBJ1-5, the V gene TRBV3-1 (or the pseudogene TRBV3-2), with D possibly TRBD1 on 5 matching bases. The TCR originated in a man between 40 and 49 years old with head and neck cancer. The CDR3 nucleotides are TGTGCCAGCAGCCAAGGAACTGCGGGGCTGGGACAGCCCCAGCATTTT. Amino acid sequence: CASSQGTAGLGQPQHF.